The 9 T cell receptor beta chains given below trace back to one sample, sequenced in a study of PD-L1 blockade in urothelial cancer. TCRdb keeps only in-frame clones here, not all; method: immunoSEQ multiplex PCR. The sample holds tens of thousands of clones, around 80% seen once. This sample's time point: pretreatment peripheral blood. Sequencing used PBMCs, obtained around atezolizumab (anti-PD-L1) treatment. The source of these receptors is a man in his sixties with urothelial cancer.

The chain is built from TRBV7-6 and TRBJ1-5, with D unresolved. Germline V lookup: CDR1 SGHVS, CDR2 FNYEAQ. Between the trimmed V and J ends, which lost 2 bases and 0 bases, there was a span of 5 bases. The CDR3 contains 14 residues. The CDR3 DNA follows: TGTGCCAGCAGCTTATCAGATAGCAATCAGCCCCAGCATTTT. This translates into CASSLSDSNQPQHF.

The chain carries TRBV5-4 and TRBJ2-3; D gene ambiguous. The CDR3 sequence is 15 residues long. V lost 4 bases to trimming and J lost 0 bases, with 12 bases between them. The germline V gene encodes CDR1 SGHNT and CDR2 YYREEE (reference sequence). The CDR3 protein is CASSRSTSSTDTQYF. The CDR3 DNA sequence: TGTGCCAGCAGCCGTTCGACTTCTAGCACAGATACGCAGTATTTT.

CDR3 nucleotide sequence: TGTGCCAGCAGCTCCACAGGGGCCGGACCCTATGGCTACACCTTC. Translation: CASSSTGAGPYGYTF. The chain combines TRBV13 with TRBJ1-2, with 7 bases matching TRBD1. The CDR3 runs 15 residues. V lost 4 bases, J lost 4 bases, and 9 bases stayed unmatched. Germline V gene sequence: CDR1 PRHDT, CDR2 FYEKMQ (reference sequence).

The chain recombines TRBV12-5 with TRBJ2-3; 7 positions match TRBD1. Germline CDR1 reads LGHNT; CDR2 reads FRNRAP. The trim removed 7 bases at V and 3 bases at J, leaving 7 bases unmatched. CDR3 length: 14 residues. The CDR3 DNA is TGTGCTAGTGCCGTCGGGACAGTTACAGATACGCAGTATTTT. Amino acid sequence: CASAVGTVTDTQYF.

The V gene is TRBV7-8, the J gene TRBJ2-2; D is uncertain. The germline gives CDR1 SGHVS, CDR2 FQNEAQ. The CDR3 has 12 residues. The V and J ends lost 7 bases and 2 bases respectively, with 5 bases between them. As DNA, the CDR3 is TGTGCCAGCACCCATAACACCGGGGAGCTGTTTTTT. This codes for CASTHNTGELFF.

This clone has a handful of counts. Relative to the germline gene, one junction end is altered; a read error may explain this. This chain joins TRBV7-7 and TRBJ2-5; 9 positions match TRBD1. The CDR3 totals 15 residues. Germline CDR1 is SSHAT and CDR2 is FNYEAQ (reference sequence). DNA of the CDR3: TGTGCTAGCAGCACCGGGGACAGGGCATTGGAGACCCAGTACTTC. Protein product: CASSTGDRALETQYF.

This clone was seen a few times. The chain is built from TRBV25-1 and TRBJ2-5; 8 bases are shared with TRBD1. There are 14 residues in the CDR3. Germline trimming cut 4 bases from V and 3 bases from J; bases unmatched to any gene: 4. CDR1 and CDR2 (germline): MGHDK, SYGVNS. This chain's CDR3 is CASSAPTGEETQYF. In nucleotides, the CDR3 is TGTGCCAGCAGTGCCCCGACAGGGGAAGAGACCCAGTACTTC.

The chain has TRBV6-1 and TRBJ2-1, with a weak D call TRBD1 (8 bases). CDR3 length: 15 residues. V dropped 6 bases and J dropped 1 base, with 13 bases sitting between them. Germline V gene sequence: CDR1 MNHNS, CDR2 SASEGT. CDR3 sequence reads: CASRGGDRSYNEQFF. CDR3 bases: TGTGCCAGCAGGGGGGGGGACAGGTCCTACAATGAGCAGTTCTTC.

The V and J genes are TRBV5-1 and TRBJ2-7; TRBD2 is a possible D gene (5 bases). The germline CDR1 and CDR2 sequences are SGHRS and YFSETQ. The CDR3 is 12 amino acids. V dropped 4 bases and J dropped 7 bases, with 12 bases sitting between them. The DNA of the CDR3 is TGCGCCAGCAGCCACGGAGGCAGGGAGCAGTACTTC. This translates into CASSHGGREQYF.